The clone carrying this T cell receptor (beta chain) was found a few times. The sample originates from a study of T cells after yellow fever vaccination. Germline CDR1 SQVTM, CDR2 ANQGSEA. V gave up 1 base and J gave up 0 bases; unmatched junction bases: 5. The CDR3 is 16 residues long. In TCRdb, the 5' RACE reads were re-called with MiXCR into one record per CDR3 protein. The table includes hundreds of thousands of distinct CDR3 sequences, approximately 13% detected once. This chain joins TRBV29-1 and TRBJ2-3; 9 nucleotides line up with TRBD2. The source of this sequence is a man aged 30-40 years who received the YFV17D yellow fever vaccine. The sequenced sample was PBMCs, obtained on the day of the yellow fever booster vaccination. The CDR3 nucleotides are TGCAGCGTTGAAGTGGGGACTAGCAGGAGCACAGATACGCAGTATTTT. Translating gives CSVEVGTSRSTDTQYF.